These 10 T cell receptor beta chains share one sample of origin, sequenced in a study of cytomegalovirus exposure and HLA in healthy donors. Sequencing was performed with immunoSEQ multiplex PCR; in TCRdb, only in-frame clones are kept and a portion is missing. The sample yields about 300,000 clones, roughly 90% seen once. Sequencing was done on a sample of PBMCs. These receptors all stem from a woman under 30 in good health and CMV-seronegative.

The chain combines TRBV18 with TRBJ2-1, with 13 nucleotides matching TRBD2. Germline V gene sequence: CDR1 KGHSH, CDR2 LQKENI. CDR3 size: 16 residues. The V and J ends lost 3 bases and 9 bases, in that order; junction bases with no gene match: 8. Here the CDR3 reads CASSPLGTSGTGEQFF. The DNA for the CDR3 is TGTGCCAGCTCACCTCTGGGGACTAGCGGGACTGGTGAGCAGTTCTTC.

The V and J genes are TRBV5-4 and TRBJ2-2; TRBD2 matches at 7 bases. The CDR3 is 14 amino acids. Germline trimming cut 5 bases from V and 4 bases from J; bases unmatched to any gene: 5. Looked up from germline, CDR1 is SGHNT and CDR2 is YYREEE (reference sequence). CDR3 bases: TGTGCCAGCAGGGGAGGGAGTGGCACCGGGGAGCTGTTTTTT. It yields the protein CASRGGSGTGELFF.

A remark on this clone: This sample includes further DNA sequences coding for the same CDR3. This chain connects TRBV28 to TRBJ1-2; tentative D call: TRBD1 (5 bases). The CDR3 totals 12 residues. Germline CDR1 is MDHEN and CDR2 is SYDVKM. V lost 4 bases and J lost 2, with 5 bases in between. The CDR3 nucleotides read TGTGCCAGCAGTTACAGGAACTATGGCTACACCTTC. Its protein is CASSYRNYGYTF.

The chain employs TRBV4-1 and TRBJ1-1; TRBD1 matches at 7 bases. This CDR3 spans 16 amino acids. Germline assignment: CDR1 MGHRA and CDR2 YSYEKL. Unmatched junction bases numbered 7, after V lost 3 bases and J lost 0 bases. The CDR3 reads CASSHPKTGLNTEAFF. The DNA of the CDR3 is TGCGCCAGCAGCCACCCCAAGACAGGGTTGAACACTGAAGCTTTCTTT.

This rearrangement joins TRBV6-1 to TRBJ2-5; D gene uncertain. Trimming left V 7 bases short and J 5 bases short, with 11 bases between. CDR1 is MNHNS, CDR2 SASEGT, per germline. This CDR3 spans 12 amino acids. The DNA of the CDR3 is TGTGCCAGCACGACACTCCCCGAGACCCAGTACTTC. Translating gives CASTTLPETQYF.

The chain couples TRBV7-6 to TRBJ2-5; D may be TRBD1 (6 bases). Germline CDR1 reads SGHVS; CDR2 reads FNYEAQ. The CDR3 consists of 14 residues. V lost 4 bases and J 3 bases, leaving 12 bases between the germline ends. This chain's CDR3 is CASSSQGGEETQYF. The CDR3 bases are TGTGCCAGCAGCTCACAGGGTGGGGAAGAGACCCAGTACTTC.

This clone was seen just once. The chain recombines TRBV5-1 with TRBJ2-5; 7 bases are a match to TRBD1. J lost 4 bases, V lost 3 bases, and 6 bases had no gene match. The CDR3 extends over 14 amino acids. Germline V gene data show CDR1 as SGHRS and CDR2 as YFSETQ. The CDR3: CASSSPGGIETQYF. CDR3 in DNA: TGCGCCAGCAGCTCCCCAGGGGGAATAGAGACCCAGTACTTC.

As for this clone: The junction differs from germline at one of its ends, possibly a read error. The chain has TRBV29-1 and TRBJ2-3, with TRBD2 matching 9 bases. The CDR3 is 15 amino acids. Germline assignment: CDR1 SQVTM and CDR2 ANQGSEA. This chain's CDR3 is CSVLFHGLAGPSFHF. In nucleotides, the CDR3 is TGCAGCGTTCTTTTTCACGGGCTAGCGGGGCCCAGTTTCCATTTT.

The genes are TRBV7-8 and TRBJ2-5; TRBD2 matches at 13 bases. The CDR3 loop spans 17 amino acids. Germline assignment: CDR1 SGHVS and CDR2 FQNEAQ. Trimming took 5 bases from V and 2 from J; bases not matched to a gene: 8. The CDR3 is CASSGLWTSGRQETQYF. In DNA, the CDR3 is TGTGCCAGCAGCGGTTTATGGACTAGCGGGAGACAAGAGACCCAGTACTTC.

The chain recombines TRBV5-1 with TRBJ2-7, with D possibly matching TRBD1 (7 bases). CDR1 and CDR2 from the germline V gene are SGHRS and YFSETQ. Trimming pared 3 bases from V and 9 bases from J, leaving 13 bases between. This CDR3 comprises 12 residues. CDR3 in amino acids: CASSYDREVQYF. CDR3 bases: TGCGCCAGCAGCTACGACAGGGAGGTGCAGTACTTC. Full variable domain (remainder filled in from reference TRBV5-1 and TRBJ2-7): KAGVTQTPRYLIKTRGQQVTLSCSPISGHRSVSWYQQTPGQGLQFLFEYFSETQRNKGNFPGRFSGRQFSNSRSEMNVSTLELGDSALYLCASSYDREVQYFGPGTRLTVT.